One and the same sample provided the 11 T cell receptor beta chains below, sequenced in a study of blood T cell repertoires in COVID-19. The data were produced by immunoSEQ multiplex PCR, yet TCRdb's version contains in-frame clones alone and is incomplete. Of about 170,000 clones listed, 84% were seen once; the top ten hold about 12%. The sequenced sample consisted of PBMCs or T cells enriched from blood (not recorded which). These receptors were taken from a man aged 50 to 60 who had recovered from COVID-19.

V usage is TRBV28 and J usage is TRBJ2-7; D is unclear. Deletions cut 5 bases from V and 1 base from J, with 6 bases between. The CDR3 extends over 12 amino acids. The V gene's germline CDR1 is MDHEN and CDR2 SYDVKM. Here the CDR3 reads CASSVSSYEQYF. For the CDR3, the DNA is TGTGCCAGCAGTGTCTCTTCCTACGAGCAGTACTTC.

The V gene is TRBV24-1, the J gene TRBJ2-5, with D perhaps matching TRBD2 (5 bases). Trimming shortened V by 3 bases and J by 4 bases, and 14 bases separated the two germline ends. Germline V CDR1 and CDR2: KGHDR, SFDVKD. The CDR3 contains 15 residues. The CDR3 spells CATSDPGRGPETQYF. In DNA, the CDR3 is TGTGCCACCAGTGATCCGGGCCGAGGGCCAGAGACCCAGTACTTC.

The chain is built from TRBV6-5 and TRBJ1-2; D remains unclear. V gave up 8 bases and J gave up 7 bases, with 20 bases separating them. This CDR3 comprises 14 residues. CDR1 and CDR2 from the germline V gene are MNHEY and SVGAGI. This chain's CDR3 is CASSYAPSNFGYTF. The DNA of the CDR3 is TGTGCCAGCTCGTACGCCCCCTCTAATTTTGGCTACACCTTC.

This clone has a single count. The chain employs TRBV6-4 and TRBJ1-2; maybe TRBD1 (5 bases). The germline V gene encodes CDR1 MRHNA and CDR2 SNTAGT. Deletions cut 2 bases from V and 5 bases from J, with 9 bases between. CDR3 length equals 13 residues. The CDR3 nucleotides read TGTGCCAGCAGTGACCCGGACACGTATGGCTACACCTTC. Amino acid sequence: CASSDPDTYGYTF.

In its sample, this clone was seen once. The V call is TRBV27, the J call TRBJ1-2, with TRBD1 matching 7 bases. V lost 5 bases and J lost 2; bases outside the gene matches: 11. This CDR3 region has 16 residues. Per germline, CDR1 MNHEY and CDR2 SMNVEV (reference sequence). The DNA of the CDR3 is TGTGCCAGCAGTAAAAGCTTCCCGGGACAGAACTATGGCTACACCTTC. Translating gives CASSKSFPGQNYGYTF.

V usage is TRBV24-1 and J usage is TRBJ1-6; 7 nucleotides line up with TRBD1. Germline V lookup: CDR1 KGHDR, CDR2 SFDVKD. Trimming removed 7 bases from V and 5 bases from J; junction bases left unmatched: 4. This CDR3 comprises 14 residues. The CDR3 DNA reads TGTGCCACCAGCGGGACAGCACATAATTCACCCCTCCACTTT. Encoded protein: CATSGTAHNSPLHF.

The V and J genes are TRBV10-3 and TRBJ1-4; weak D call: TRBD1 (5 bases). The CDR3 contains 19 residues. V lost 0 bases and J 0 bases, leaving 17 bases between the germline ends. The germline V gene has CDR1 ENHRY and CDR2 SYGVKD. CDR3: CAISESIGAEGATNEKLFF. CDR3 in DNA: TGTGCCATCAGTGAGTCAATTGGGGCGGAGGGTGCAACTAATGAAAAACTGTTTTTT.

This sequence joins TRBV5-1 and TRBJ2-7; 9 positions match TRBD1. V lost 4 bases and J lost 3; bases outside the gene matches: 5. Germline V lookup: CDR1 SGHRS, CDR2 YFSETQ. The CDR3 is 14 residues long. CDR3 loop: CASSATGGSYEQYF. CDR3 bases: TGCGCCAGCAGCGCGACAGGGGGGAGCTACGAGCAGTACTTC. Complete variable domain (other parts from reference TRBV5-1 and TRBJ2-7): KAGVTQTPRYLIKTRGQQVTLSCSPISGHRSVSWYQQTPGQGLQFLFEYFSETQRNKGNFPGRFSGRQFSNSRSEMNVSTLELGDSALYLCASSATGGSYEQYFGPGTRLTVT.

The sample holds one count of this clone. CDR3 region: CASRQGASYEQYF. DNA of the CDR3: TGTGCCAGCAGGCAGGGGGCTTCCTACGAGCAGTACTTC. The V call is TRBV12-3 or TRBV12-4, the J call TRBJ2-7; 8 bases match TRBD1. J lost 1 base, V lost 6 bases, and 2 bases had no gene match. The CDR3 is made up of 13 amino acids.

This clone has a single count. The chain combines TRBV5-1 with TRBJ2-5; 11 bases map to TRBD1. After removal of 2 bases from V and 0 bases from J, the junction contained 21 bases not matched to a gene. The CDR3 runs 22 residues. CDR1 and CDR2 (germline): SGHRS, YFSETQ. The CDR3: CASSFGRGGQGAPLLYQETQYF. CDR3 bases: TGCGCCAGCAGCTTTGGCCGAGGAGGACAGGGGGCCCCCTTACTGTACCAAGAGACCCAGTACTTC.

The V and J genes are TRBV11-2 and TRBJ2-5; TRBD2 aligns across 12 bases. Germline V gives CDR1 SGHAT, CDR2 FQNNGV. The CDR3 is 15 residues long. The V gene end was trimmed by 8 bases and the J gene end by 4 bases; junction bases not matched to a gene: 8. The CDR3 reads CASSLTSGGPETQYF. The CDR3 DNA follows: TGTGCCAGCTCCCTTACTAGCGGGGGGCCAGAGACCCAGTACTTC.